This T cell receptor (beta chain) originates from a study of shared clonotypes between healthy human individuals. The V and J ends lost 6 bases and 4 bases respectively, with 13 bases between them. Germline CDR1 is LNHDA and CDR2 is SQIVND (reference sequence). The CDR3 spans 13 residues. The data were produced by immunoSEQ multiplex PCR, yet TCRdb's version contains in-frame clones alone and is incomplete. Of 2 million to 2.5 million clones listed, about 92% were seen once; the top ten hold roughly 1.7%. CD8 cells regarded as naive lacked CD45RO, were positively chosen for CCR7, and omitted terminally differentiated effector memory CD45RA+ cells. As regards this clone: Its antigen is currently unknown.

Notes on the study in general: How much donors shared clonotypes was expected to be affected by sequencing depth.

This TCR derives from a man younger than 30 in good health. Some clones in this sample may be carry-over from other donors' samples. V usage is TRBV19 and J usage is TRBJ2-7, with D unresolved. The source material was naive CD8+ T cells from PBMCs. CDR3: CASSPRPLYEQYF. The DNA for the CDR3 is TGTGCCAGTAGCCCGAGACCGTTGTACGAGCAGTACTTC.